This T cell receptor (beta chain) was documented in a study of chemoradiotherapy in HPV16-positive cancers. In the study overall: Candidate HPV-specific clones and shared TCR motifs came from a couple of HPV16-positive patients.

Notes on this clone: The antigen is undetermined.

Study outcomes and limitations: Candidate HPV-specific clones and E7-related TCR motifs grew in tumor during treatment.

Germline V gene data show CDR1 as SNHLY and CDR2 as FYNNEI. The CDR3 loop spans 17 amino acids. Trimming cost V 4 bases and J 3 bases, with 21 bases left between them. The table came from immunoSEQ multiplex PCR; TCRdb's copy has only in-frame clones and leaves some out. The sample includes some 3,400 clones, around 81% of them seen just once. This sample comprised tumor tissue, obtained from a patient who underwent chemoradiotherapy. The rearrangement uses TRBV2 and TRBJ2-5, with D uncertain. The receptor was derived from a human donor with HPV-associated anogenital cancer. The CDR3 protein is CASSGRIQRKTEETQYF. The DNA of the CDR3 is TGTGCCAGCAGTGGACGGATCCAGCGCAAGACCGAAGAGACCCAGTACTTC.